This T cell receptor (beta chain) was captured in a study of blood T cell repertoires in COVID-19. Study details: T cells, B-cell-depleted T cells, or PBMCs supplied cDNA or gDNA.

Between the trimmed V and J ends, which lost 6 bases and 9 bases, there was a span of 33 bases. The CDR3 contains 20 residues. Germline CDR1 and CDR2: SNHLY and FYNNEI. Data came from immunoSEQ multiplex PCR; TCRdb stores just in-frame clones and leaves some out. The repertoire consists of 100,000 to 150,000 clones, with approximately 81% occurring once and the leading ten covering 12%. This receptor was identified in a woman in her 30s who had recovered from COVID-19. Sequencing was performed on peripheral blood. The chain uses TRBV2 and TRBJ1-6; TRBD1 is a possible D gene (6 bases). The CDR3 DNA reads TGTGCCAGCAGGTATTCCGACATCCGGGGCAACGCGTTAGGGGGTTCACCCCTCCACTTT. Its translation is CASRYSDIRGNALGGSPLHF.